The subject of this entry is one T cell receptor beta chain. This record belongs to a study of blood T cell repertoires in COVID-19. The wider study: PBMCs, B-cell-depleted T cells, or T cells were the source of the cDNA or gDNA that made up the material.

CDR1 is PRHDT, CDR2 FYEKMQ, per germline (reference sequence). V trimming: 4 bases; J trimming: 4 bases; junction bases outside the gene matches: 8. The CDR3 length is 15 residues. Original analysis: Cell counts per sample came from amplifying reference gene primers. TCRdb's table, derived via immunoSEQ multiplex PCR, lists solely in-frame clones and lacks some. Clone size and V and J calls were adopted from that table, with D and trimming inferred from the DNA. The sample records a few hundred thousand clones, more than 70% being singletons. The chain is built from TRBV13 and TRBJ2-5; 8 nucleotides agree with TRBD2. The sample comprised peripheral blood. The TCR comes from a man aged 40-55 years with acute or convalescent COVID-19. Here the CDR3 DNA reads TGTGCCAGCAGCTCCGCCGGGACTAGAGGAGAGACCCAGTACTTC. Protein: CASSSAGTRGETQYF.